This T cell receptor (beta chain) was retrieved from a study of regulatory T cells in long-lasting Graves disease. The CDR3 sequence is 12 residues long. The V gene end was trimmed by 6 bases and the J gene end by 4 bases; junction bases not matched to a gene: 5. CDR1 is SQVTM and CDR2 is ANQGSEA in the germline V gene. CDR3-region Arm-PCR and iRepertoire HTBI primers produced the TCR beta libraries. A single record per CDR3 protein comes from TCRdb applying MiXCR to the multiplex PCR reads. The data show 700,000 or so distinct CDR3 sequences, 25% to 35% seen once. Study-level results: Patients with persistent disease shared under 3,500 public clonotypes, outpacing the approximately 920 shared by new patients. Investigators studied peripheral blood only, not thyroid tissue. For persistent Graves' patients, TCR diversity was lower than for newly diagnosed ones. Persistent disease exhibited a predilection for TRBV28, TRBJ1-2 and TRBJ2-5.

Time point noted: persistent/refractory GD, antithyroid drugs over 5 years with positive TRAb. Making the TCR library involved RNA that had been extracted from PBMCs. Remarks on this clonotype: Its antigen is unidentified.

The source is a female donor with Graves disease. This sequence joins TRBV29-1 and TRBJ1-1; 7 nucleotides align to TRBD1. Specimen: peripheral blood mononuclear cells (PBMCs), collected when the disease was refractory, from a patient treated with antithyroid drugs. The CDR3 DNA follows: TGCAGCGTGACAGGGAGGAGCACTGAAGCTTTCTTT. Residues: CSVTGRSTEAFF.